The clone carrying this T cell receptor beta chain was seen just once. The antigen is unknown. The data were taken from a study of T cell responses to AZD1222 COVID-19 vaccine. Study-level results: Unmutated regions of variants are reportedly targeted by nearly half of spike-specific TCRs.

Produced via immunoSEQ multiplex PCR; TCRdb's table is partial and in-frame only. The sample includes 95,000 to 100,000 clones, 90% of them seen just once. CDR3 size: 18 residues. CDR1 is SGHRS, CDR2 YFSETQ, per germline. With 2 bases removed from V and 0 bases from J, the gap between germline ends came to 20 bases. The sequences come from peripheral blood, collected on day 0 of AZD1222 vaccination. The receptor was derived from an adult in good health. J is TRBJ1-2 and V is TRBV5-1; D unclear. As DNA, the CDR3 is TGCGCCAGCAGCTTTCATGGCCTAACGGTTACAGCTAACTATGGCTACACCTTC. The encoded protein is CASSFHGLTVTANYGYTF.